Listed here are 16 T cell receptor beta chains from one sample, sequenced in a study of T cell responses to AZD1222 COVID-19 vaccine. Generated by immunoSEQ multiplex PCR, the TCRdb table keeps only in-frame clones and is missing some. The sample has about 66,000 clones; 79% are singletons. Here the sequenced sample was peripheral blood, taken on day 0 of MenACWY control vaccination. Every receptor here comes from an adult in good health.

The chain couples TRBV14 to TRBJ2-1; TRBD2 matches 8 bases. Germline CDR1 and CDR2: SGHDN and FVKESK. The CDR3 sequence is 17 residues long. The ends lost 0 bases at V and 8 bases at J; junction bases unmatched: 12. CDR3 nucleotides: TGTGCCAGCAGCCAAGATATTGCGGGGGGCCCTATGGATGAGCAGTTCTTC. It is translated as CASSQDIAGGPMDEQFF.

J is TRBJ1-2 and V is TRBV5-1; 9 nucleotides line up with TRBD1. The CDR3 runs 13 residues. J was trimmed by 8 bases and V by 0 bases; bases with no gene match: 2. CDR1 and CDR2 from the germline V gene are SGHRS and YFSETQ. The CDR3 nucleotides are TGCGCCAGCAGCTTGGACGGACAGGGGGGCTACACCTTC. This translates into CASSLDGQGGYTF.

The chain has TRBV6-5 and TRBJ1-6; 7 bases fit TRBD1. The CDR3 sequence is 14 residues long. Looked up from germline, CDR1 is MNHEY and CDR2 is SVGAGI. V dropped 6 bases and J dropped 5; count of bases not matched to a gene: 4. CDR3 region: CASRTGIDNSPLHF. DNA of the CDR3: TGTGCCAGCAGGACAGGGATCGATAATTCACCCCTCCACTTT.

The V and J genes are TRBV30 and TRBJ1-4; D unclear. V lost 0 bases, J lost 5 bases, and 7 bases lay in between. The length of the CDR3 is 13 residues. CDR1 is GTSNPN, CDR2 SVGIG, per germline (reference sequence). The CDR3 sequence is CAWSVNRNEKLFF. CDR3 DNA sequence: TGTGCCTGGAGTGTAAATAGAAATGAAAAACTGTTTTTT.

The chain joins TRBV5-1 to TRBJ1-2; the D is unclear. Trimming cost V 4 bases and J 0 bases, with 10 bases left between them. The CDR3 length is 14 residues. Looked up from germline, CDR1 is SGHRS and CDR2 is YFSETQ. CDR3 sequence: CASSTWGSNYGYTF. The CDR3 coding sequence is TGCGCCAGCAGCACCTGGGGTTCTAACTATGGCTACACCTTC. The full variable domain, its missing parts supplied by reference TRBV5-1 and TRBJ1-2, is KAGVTQTPRYLIKTRGQQVTLSCSPISGHRSVSWYQQTPGQGLQFLFEYFSETQRNKGNFPGRFSGRQFSNSRSEMNVSTLELGDSALYLCASSTWGSNYGYTFGSGTRLTVV.

V gene TRBV6-1 combines with J gene TRBJ2-3; D remains unclear. This CDR3 comprises 13 residues. From germline, CDR1 is MNHNS and CDR2 SASEGT. V was pared by 1 base and J by 2 bases, with 4 bases between. The CDR3: CASSEVPTDTQYF. The DNA of the CDR3 is TGTGCCAGCAGTGAAGTGCCCACAGATACGCAGTATTTT.

The chain couples TRBV30 to TRBJ2-1; TRBD2 agrees at 7 bases. Germline loops: CDR1 GTSNPN, CDR2 SVGIG (reference sequence). This CDR3 region has 12 residues. Trimming at V came to 2 bases and at J to 7 bases, leaving 2 bases not matched to a gene. CDR3 sequence reads: CAWSMGGNEQFF. In DNA form, the CDR3 reads TGTGCCTGGAGTATGGGAGGGAATGAGCAGTTCTTC.

This clone was recorded a few times. The rearrangement joins TRBV24-1 to TRBJ2-1; D is unresolved. The CDR3 consists of 12 residues. The germline gives CDR1 KGHDR, CDR2 SFDVKD. Trimming stripped 4 bases from V and 5 bases from J, with 5 bases between. The CDR3, as DNA: TGTGCCACCAGTGAGTGGGACAATGAGCAGTTCTTC. It translates to CATSEWDNEQFF.

The chain employs TRBV7-9 and TRBJ1-6; D call uncertain. This CDR3 is built from 14 residues. Per germline, CDR1 SEHNR and CDR2 FQNEAQ (reference sequence). Trimming pared 5 bases from V and 5 bases from J, leaving 10 bases between. In DNA, the CDR3 is TGTGCCAGCAGCCGGGAATCTAATAATTCACCCCTCCACTTT. Its translation: CASSRESNNSPLHF.

The genes are TRBV14 and TRBJ2-1, with D possibly TRBD1 on 5 matching bases. Trimming left V 5 bases short and J 9 bases short, with 14 bases between. Germline V gene sequence: CDR1 SGHDN, CDR2 FVKESK. The CDR3 totals 13 residues. The CDR3 region has the DNA TGTGCCAGCAGCTGGACAAAGGGCGGTGAGCAGTTCTTC. This gives the protein CASSWTKGGEQFF.

The table lists this clone with a count of one. The V and J genes are TRBV19 and TRBJ1-5, with D tentatively TRBD1 (6 bases). Germline V lookup: CDR1 LNHDA, CDR2 SQIVND (reference sequence). This CDR3 region has 15 residues. The V and J ends lost 3 bases and 4 bases respectively, with 13 bases between them. CDR3 residues: CASSIRGHSNQPQHF. The CDR3 DNA follows: TGTGCCAGTAGTATCAGGGGTCACAGTAATCAGCCCCAGCATTTT.

J is TRBJ1-6 and V is TRBV6-2 or TRBV6-3; tentative D call: TRBD1 (5 bases). The V end was cut by 5 bases, the J end by 6 bases, with 17 bases between. Germline V lookup: CDR1 MNHEY, CDR2 SVGEGT. This CDR3 spans 16 amino acids. The CDR3 loop reads CASSSLRDGPNSPLHF. CDR3 nucleotides: TGTGCCAGCAGTAGTTTACGGGACGGACCTAATTCACCCCTCCACTTT.

There are a few counts of this clone. The rearrangement uses TRBV2 and TRBJ1-6; a possible D gene is TRBD1 (5 bases). Germline CDR1 and CDR2: SNHLY and FYNNEI. Between the trimmed V and J ends, which lost 6 bases and 6 bases, there was a span of 15 bases. This CDR3 spans 15 amino acids. The CDR3 nucleotides read TGTGCCAGCAGGGATCCTGGGCAGGGTAATTCACCCCTCCACTTT. Translating it yields CASRDPGQGNSPLHF.

This chain joins TRBV7-9 and TRBJ1-2; perhaps TRBD1 as D (6 bases). Germline V CDR1 and CDR2: SEHNR, FQNEAQ (reference sequence). V lost 1 base and J 3 bases, leaving 9 bases between the germline ends. The CDR3 is 14 residues long. CDR3 DNA sequence: TGTGCCAGCAGCTTAGAGGCAGGGGACTATGGCTACACCTTC. Its translation: CASSLEAGDYGYTF.

This chain connects TRBV29-1 to TRBJ1-2; D is ambiguous. This CDR3 comprises 12 residues. V was shortened by 3 bases and J by 1 base, with 6 bases between the two germline ends. The germline CDR1 and CDR2 sequences are SQVTM and ANQGSEA. CDR3 DNA sequence: TGCAGCGTTGATGAGTTTAACTATGGCTACACCTTC. Translating it yields CSVDEFNYGYTF.

The J gene is TRBJ2-4, the V gene TRBV4-2, with a tentative D call TRBD1 (6 bases). The V and J ends lost 0 bases and 5 bases respectively, with 23 bases between them. The CDR3 spans 19 residues. Looked up from germline, CDR1 is LGHNA and CDR2 is YNFKEQ. CDR3 DNA sequence: TGTGCCAGCAGCCAAGATTGGGGCAGGGGCCTTGGGCTGGAAAACATTCAGTACTTC. This gives the protein CASSQDWGRGLGLENIQYF.